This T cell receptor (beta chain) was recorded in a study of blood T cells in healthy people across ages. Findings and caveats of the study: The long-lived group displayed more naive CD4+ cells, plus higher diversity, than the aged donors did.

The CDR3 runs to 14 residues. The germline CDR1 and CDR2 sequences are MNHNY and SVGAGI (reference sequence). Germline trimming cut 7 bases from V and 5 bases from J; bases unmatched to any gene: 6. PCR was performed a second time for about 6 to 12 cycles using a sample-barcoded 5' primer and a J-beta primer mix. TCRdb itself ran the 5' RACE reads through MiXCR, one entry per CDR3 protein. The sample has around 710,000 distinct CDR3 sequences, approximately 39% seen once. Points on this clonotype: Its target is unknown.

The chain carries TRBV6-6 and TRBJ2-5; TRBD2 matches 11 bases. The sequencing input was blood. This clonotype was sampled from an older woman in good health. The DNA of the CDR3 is TGTGCCAGCAAGGGGCTAGCGGGAGGCGAGACCCAGTACTTC. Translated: CASKGLAGGETQYF.